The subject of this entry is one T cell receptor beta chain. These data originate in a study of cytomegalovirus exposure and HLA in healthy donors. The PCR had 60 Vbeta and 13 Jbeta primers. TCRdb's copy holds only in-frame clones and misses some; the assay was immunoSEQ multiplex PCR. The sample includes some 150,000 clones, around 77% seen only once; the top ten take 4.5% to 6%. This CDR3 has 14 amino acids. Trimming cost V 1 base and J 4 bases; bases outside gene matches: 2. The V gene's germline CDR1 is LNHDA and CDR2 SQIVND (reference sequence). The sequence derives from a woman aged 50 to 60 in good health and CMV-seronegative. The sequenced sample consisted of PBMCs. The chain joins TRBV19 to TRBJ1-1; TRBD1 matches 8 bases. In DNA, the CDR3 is TGTGCCAGTAGTATAGGTACAGGGGGCACTGAAGCTTTCTTT. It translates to CASSIGTGGTEAFF.